This entry features one T cell receptor beta chain sequence. All recovered Cohort 3 donors got two negative PCRs, got clearance, or saw symptom resolution. This specimen comes from a study of blood T cell repertoires in COVID-19. TCRdb's table, derived via immunoSEQ multiplex PCR, lists solely in-frame clones and lacks some. The table includes fewer than 450,000 clones, 90% detected once. The TCR sequence derives from a man aged 18 to 29 who had recovered from COVID-19. Sample: PBMCs or T cells enriched from blood (not recorded which).

Here the CDR3 reads CASSSRGPIQGYEQYF. The CDR3 DNA sequence: TGCGCCAGCAGCTCGAGAGGCCCAATACAGGGCTACGAGCAGTACTTC. The V gene is TRBV5-1, the J gene TRBJ2-7; D may be TRBD1 (6 bases). Trimming cost V 3 bases and J 3 bases, with 19 bases left between them. The CDR3 runs to 16 residues. Per germline, CDR1 SGHRS and CDR2 YFSETQ.